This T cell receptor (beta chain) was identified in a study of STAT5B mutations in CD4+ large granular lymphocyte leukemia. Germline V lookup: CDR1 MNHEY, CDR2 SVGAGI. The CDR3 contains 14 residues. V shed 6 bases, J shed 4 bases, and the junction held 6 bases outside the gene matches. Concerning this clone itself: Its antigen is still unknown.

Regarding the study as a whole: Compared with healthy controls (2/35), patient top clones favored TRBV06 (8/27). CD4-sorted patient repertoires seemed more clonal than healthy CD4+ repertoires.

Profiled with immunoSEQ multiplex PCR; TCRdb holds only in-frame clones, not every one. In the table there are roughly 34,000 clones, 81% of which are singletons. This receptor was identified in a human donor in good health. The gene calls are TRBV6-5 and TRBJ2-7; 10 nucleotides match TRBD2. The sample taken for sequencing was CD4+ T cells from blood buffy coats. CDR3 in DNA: TGTGCCAGCAGCCCTAGCGGGAGTAGGTACGAGCAGTACTTC. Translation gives CASSPSGSRYEQYF.